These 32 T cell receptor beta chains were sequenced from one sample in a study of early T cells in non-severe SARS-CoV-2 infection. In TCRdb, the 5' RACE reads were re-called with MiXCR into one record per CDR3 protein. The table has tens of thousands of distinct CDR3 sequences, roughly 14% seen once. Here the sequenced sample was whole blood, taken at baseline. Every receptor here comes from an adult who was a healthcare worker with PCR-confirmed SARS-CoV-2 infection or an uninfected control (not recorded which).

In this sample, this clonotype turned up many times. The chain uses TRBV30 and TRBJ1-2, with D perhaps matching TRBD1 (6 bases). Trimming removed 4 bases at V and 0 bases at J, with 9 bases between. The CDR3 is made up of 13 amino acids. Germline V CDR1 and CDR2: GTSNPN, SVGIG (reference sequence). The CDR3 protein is CAWTGAANYGYTF. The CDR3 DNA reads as TGTGCCTGGACAGGGGCCGCTAACTATGGCTACACCTTC.

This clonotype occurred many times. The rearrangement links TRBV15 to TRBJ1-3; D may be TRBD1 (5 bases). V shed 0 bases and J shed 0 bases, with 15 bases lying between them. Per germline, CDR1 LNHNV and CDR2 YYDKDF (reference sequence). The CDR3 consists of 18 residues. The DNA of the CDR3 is TGTGCCACCAGCAGAGATCCCACAGGAGGTGACTCTGGAAACACCATATATTTT. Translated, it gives CATSRDPTGGDSGNTIYF.

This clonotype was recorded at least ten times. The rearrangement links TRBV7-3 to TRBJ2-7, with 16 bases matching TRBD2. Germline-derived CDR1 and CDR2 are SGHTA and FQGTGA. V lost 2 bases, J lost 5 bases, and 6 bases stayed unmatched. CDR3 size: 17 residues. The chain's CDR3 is CASSLGGTSGRAHEQYF. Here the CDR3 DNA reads TGTGCCAGCAGCTTAGGCGGGACTAGCGGGAGGGCCCACGAGCAGTACTTC.

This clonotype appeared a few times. The CDR3 sequence: CASLLEQLAKNIQYF. CDR3 sequence (DNA): TGTGCCAGTCTACTAGAGCAACTAGCCAAAAACATTCAGTACTTC. The chain uses TRBV2 and TRBJ2-4, with D perhaps TRBD2 (5 bases). Germline CDR1 is SNHLY and CDR2 is FYNNEI. The CDR3 runs 15 residues. The V end was cut by 9 bases, the J end by 0 bases, with 15 bases between.

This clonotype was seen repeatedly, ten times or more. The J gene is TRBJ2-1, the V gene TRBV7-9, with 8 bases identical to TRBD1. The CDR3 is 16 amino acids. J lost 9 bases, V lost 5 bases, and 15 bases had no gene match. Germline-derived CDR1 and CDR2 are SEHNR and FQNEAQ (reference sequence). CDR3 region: CASSRAGTGVGGEQFF. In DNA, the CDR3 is TGTGCCAGCAGCCGCGCAGGGACAGGCGTGGGGGGTGAGCAGTTCTTC.

The CDR3 DNA is TGTGCCAGCAGTCCTGACCGGGTCATTAATGAAAAACTGTTTTTT. This codes for CASSPDRVINEKLFF. This rearrangement joins TRBV7-9 to TRBJ1-4; D remains unclear. Germline values: CDR1 SEHNR, CDR2 FQNEAQ (reference sequence). The CDR3 totals 15 residues. The germline V and J ends were trimmed by 6 bases and 4 bases, with 15 bases remaining between them.

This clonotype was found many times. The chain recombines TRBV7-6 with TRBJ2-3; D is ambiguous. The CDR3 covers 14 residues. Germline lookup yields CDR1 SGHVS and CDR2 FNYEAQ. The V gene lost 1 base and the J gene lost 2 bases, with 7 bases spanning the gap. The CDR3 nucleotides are TGTGCCAGCAGCTTAGGACTTCCCACAGATACGCAGTATTTT. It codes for CASSLGLPTDTQYF.

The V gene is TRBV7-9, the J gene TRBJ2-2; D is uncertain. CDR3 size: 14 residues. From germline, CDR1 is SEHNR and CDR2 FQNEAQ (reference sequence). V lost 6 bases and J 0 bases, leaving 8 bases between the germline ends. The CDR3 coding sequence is TGTGCCAGCAGGGGCTTTTCGAACACCGGGGAGCTGTTTTTT. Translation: CASRGFSNTGELFF.

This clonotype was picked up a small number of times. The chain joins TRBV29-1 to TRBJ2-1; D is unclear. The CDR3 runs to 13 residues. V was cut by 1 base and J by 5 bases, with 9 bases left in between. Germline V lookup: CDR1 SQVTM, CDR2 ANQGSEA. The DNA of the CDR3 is TGCAGCGTTGAAGGGACCCTACACAATGAGCAGTTCTTC. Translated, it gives CSVEGTLHNEQFF.

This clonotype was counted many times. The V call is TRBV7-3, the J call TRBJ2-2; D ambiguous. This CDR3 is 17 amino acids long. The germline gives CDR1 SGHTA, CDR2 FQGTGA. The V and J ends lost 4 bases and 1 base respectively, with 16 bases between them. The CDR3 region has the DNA TGTGCCAGCAGCTCCCCAGATGGTCACCTGAACACCGGGGAGCTGTTTTTT. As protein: CASSSPDGHLNTGELFF.

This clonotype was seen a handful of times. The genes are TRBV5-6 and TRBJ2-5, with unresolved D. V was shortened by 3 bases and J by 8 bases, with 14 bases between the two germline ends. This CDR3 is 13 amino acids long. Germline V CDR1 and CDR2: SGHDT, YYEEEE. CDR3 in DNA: TGTGCCAGCAGCTCTTATCAAGTCCAAACCCAGTACTTC. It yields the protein CASSSYQVQTQYF. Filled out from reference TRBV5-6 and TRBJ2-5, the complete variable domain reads DAGVTQSPTHLIKTRGQQVTLRCSPKSGHDTVSWYQQALGQGPQFIFQYYEEEERQRGNFPDRFSGHQFPNYSSELNVNALLLGDSALYLCASSSYQVQTQYFGPGTRLLVL.

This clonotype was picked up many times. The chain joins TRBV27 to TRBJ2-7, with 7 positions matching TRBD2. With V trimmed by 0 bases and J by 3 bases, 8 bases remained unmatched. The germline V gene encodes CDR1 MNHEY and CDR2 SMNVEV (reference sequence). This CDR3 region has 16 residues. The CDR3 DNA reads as TGTGCCAGCAGTTTATCGCCCGGGACTAACCTCTACGAGCAGTACTTC. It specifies CASSLSPGTNLYEQYF.

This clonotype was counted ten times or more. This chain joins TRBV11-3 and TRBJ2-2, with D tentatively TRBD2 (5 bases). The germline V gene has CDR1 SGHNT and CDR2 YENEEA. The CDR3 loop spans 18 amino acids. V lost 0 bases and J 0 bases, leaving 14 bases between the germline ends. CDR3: CASSLDAGAVANTGELFF. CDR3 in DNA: TGTGCCAGCAGCTTAGATGCGGGCGCGGTCGCGAACACCGGGGAGCTGTTTTTT.

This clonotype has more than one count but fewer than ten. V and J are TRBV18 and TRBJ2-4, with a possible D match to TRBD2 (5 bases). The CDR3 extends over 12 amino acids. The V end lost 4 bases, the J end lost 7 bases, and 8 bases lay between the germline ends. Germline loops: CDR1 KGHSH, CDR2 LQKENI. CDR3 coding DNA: TGTGCCAGCTCACGCGGCGGGAACATTCAGTACTTC. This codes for CASSRGGNIQYF. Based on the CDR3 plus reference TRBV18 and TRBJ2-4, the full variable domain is NAGVMQNPRHLVRRRGQEARLRCSPMKGHSHVYWYRQLPEEGLKFMVYLQKENIIDESGMPKERFSAEFPKEGPSILRIQQVVRGDSAAYFCASSRGGNIQYFGAGTRLSVL.

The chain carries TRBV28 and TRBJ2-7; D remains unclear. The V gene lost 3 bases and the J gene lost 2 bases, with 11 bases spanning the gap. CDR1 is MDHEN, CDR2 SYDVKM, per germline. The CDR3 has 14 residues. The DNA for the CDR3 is TGTGCCAGCAGTTTGTCCGGGTATACCTACGAGCAGTACTTC. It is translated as CASSLSGYTYEQYF.

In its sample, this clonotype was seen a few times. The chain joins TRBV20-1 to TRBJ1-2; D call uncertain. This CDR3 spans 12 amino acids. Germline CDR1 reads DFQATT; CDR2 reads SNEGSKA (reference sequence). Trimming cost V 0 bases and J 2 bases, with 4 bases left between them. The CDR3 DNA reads TGCAGTGCTAGAGACAACAACTATGGCTACACCTTC. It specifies CSARDNNYGYTF.

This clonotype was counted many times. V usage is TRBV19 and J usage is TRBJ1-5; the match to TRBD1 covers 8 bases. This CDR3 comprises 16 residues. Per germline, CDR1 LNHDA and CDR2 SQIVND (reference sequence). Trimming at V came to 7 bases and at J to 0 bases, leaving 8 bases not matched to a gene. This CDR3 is CASTLRTGYSNQPQHF. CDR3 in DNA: TGTGCCAGTACCTTAAGGACAGGGTATAGCAATCAGCCCCAGCATTTT. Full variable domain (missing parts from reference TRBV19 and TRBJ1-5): DGGITQSPKYLFRKEGQNVTLSCEQNLNHDAMYWYRQDPGQGLRLIYYSQIVNDFQKGDIAEGYSVSREKKESFPLTVTSAQKNPTAFYLCASTLRTGYSNQPQHFGDGTRLSIL.

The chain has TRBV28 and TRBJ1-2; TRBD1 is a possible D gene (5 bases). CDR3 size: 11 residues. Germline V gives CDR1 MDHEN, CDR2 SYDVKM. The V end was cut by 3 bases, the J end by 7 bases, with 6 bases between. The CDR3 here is CASSFQGGYTF. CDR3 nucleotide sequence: TGTGCCAGCAGTTTTCAGGGTGGCTACACCTTC.

In DNA, the CDR3 is TGCAGCGTTGCGGGACTAGCGACTTATGAGCAGTACTTC. Encoded protein: CSVAGLATYEQYF. The chain has TRBV29-1 and TRBJ2-7; 10 bases are shared with TRBD2. The CDR3 is made up of 13 amino acids. CDR1 is SQVTM, CDR2 ANQGSEA, per germline. V gave up 4 bases and J gave up 7 bases; unmatched junction bases: 7.

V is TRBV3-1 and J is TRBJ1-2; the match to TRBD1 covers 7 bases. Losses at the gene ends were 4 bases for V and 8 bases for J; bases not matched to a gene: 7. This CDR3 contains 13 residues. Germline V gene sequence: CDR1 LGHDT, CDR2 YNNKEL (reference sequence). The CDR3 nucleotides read TGTGCCAGCAGCCGACAGGGAAGGGACGGCTACACCTTC. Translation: CASSRQGRDGYTF.

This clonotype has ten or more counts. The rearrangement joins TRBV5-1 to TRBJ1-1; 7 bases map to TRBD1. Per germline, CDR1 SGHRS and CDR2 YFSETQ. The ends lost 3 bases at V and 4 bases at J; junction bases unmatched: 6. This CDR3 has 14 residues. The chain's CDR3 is CASSSTGVGTEAFF. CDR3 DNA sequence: TGCGCCAGCAGCTCCACAGGGGTGGGCACTGAAGCTTTCTTT.

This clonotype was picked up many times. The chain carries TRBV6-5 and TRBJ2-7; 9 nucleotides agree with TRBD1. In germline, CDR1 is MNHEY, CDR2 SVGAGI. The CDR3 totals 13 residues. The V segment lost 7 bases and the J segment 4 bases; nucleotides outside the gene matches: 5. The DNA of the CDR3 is TGTGCCAGCACTTCCGGGACAGGGTACGAGCAGTACTTC. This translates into CASTSGTGYEQYF.

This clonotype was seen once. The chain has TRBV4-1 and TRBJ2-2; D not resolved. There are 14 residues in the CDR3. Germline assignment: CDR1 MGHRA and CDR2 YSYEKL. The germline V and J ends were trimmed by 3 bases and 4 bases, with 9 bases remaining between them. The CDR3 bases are TGCGCCAGCAGCCAGCTACCCGGCACCGGGGAGCTGTTTTTT. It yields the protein CASSQLPGTGELFF.

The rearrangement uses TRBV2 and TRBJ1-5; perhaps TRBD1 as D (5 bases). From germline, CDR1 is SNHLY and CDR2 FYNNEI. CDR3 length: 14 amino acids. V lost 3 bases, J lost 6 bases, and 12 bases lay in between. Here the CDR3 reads CASSEYSRGQPQHF. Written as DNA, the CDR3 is TGTGCCAGCAGTGAGTACAGTAGGGGTCAGCCCCAGCATTTT.

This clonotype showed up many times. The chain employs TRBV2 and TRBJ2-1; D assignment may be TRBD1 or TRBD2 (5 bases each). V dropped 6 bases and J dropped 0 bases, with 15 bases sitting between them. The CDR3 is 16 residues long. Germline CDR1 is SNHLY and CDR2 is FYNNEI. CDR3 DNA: TGTGCCAGCAGAGTACGAGGGGCCCGCTCCTACAATGAGCAGTTCTTC. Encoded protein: CASRVRGARSYNEQFF. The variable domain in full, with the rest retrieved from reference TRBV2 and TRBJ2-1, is EPEVTQTPSHQVTQMGQEVILRCVPISNHLYFYWYRQILGQKVEFLVSFYNNEISEKSEIFDDQFSVERPDGSNFTLKIRSTKLEDSAMYFCASRVRGARSYNEQFFGPGTRLTVL.

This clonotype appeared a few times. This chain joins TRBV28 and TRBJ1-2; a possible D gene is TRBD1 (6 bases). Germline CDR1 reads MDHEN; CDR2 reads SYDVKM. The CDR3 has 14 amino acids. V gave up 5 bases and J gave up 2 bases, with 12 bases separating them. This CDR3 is CASSPRGGNYGYTF. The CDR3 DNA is TGTGCCAGCAGTCCCCGAGGGGGGAACTATGGCTACACCTTC.

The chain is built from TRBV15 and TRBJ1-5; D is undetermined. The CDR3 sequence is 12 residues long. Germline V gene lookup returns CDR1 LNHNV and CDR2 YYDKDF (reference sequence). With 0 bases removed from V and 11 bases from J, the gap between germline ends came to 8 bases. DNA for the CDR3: TGTGCCACCAGCAGAGATACGGGCACCCAGCATTTT. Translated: CATSRDTGTQHF. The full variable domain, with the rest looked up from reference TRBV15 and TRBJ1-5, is DAMVIQNPRYQVTQFGKPVTLSCSQTLNHNVMYWYQQKSSQAPKLLFHYYDKDFNNEADTPDNFQSRRPNTSFCFLDIRSPGLGDTAMYLCATSRDTGTQHFGDGTRLSIL.

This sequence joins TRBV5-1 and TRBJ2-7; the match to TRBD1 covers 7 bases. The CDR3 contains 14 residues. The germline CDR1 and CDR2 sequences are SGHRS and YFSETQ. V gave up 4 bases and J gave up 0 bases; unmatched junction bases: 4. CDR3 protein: CASSTDRSSYEQYF. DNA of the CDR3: TGCGCCAGCAGCACGGACAGGAGCTCCTACGAGCAGTACTTC.

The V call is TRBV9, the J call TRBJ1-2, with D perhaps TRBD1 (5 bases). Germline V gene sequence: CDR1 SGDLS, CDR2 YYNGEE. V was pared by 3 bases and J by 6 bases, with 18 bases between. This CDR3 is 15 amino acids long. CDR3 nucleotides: TGTGCCAGCAGCGCCCACTCCGACAGCTATAATGGCTACACCTTC. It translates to CASSAHSDSYNGYTF.

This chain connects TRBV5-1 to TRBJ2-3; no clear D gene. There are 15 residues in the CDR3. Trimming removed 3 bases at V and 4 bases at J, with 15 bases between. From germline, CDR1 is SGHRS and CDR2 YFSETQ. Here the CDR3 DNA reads TGCGCCAGCAGCTGGAGAGGATCGATAGCAGATACGCAGTATTTT. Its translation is CASSWRGSIADTQYF. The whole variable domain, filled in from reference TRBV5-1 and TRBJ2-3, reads KAGVTQTPRYLIKTRGQQVTLSCSPISGHRSVSWYQQTPGQGLQFLFEYFSETQRNKGNFPGRFSGRQFSNSRSEMNVSTLELGDSALYLCASSWRGSIADTQYFGPGTRLTVL.

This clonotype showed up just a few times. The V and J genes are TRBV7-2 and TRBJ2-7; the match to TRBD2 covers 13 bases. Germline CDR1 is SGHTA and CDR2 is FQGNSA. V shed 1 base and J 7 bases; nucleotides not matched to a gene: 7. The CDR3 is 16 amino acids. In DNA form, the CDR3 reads TGTGCCAGCAGCTTAGGGGCCGGACTAGCGGGAGAAGAGCAGTACTTC. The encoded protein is CASSLGAGLAGEEQYF.

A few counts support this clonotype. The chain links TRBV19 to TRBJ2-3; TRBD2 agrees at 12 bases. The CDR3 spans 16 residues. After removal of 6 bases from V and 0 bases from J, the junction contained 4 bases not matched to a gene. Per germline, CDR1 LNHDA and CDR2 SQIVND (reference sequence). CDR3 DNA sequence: TGTGCCAGTAGACGGACTAGCGGGGATAGCACAGATACGCAGTATTTT. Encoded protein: CASRRTSGDSTDTQYF.